Shown below are 5 T cell receptor beta chains from a single sample sequenced in a study of T cells in Graves' hyperthyroidism and ophthalmopathy. Researchers took RNA transcripts and amplified the TCR beta CDR3 regions from them. When the TCR CDR3 underwent first-round RT-PCR, the HTBI primer set was used. TCRdb recomputed calls from the multiplex PCR reads with MiXCR, one row per CDR3 protein. The sample yields around 480,000 distinct CDR3 sequences, over 13% seen once. The sample comprised blood. These receptors all come from a woman aged 18-30 years with Graves' hyperthyroidism.

V is TRBV11-3 and J is TRBJ2-5; the D is unclear. Germline CDR1 and CDR2: SGHNT and YENEEA. The CDR3 is made up of 16 amino acids. Trimming shortened V by 5 bases and J by 0 bases, and 16 bases separated the two germline ends. The CDR3, as DNA: TGTGCCAGCAGCCCGGAGTGGCGCCGATACCAAGAGACCCAGTACTTC. This gives the protein CASSPEWRRYQETQYF.

The chain combines TRBV5-1 with TRBJ2-6; D tentatively fits TRBD1 or TRBD2 (5 bases each). This CDR3 contains 17 residues. The ends were cut back, 9 bases at V and 3 bases at J, with 22 bases in the middle. Germline V gene sequence: CDR1 SGHRS, CDR2 YFSETQ. CDR3 in amino acids: CATKRRGVIGGANVLTF. The CDR3 nucleotides are TGCGCCACCAAGAGGCGAGGGGTGATTGGTGGGGCCAACGTCCTGACTTTC.

This clonotype has only a few counts. This rearrangement joins TRBV9 to TRBJ2-1; 9 bases match TRBD1. The J segment lost 4 bases and the V segment lost 0 bases, leaving 2 bases of the junction unmatched. The germline V gene has CDR1 SGDLS and CDR2 YYNGEE. The CDR3 runs 15 residues. The CDR3: CASSVVDRGYNEQFF. CDR3 in DNA: TGTGCCAGCAGCGTAGTCGACAGGGGGTACAATGAGCAGTTCTTC.

In its sample, this clonotype was seen many times. This chain joins TRBV2 and TRBJ2-1; maybe TRBD2 (5 bases). Deletions cut 4 bases from V and 5 bases from J, with 15 bases between. Germline V gene data show CDR1 as SNHLY and CDR2 as FYNNEI. The CDR3 covers 15 residues. CDR3 bases: TGTGCCAGCAGTGGCCAGCGGCGACGTGACAATGAGCAGTTCTTC. Translating it yields CASSGQRRRDNEQFF.

This clonotype has ten or more counts. This chain connects TRBV12-3 or TRBV12-4 to TRBJ1-1; possibly TRBD1 for D (5 bases). The CDR3 sequence is 16 residues long. V lost 5 bases and J 0 bases, leaving 16 bases between the germline ends. The CDR3 is CASSTTGYYMNTEAFF. The CDR3 DNA reads as TGTGCCAGCAGTACCACAGGATACTACATGAACACTGAAGCTTTCTTT.